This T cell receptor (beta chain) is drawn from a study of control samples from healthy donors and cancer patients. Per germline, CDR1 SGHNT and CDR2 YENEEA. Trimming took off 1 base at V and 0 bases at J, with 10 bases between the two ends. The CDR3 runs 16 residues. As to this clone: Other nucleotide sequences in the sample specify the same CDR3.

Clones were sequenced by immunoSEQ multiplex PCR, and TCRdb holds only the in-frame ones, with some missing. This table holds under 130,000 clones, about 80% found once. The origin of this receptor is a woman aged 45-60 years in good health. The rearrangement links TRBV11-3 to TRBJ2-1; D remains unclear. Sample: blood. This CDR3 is CASSLAGPSSYNEQFF. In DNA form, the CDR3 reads TGTGCCAGCAGCTTAGCTGGGCCCAGCTCCTACAATGAGCAGTTCTTC.